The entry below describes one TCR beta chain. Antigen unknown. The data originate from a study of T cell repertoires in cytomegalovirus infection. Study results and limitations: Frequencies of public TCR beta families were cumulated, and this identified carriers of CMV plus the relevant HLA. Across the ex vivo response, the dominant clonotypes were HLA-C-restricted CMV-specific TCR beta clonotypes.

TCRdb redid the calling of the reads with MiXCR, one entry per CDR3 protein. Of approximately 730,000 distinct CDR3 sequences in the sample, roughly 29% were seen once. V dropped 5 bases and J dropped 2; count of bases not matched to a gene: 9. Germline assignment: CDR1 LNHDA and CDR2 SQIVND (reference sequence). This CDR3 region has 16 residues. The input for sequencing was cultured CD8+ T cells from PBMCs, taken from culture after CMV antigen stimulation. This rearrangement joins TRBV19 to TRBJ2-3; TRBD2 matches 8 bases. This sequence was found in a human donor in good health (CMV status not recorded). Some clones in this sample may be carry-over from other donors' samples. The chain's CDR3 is CASSFFGGGDTDTQYF. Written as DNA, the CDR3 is TGTGCCAGTAGTTTCTTCGGGGGGGGGGACACAGATACGCAGTATTTT.